What follows are 20 T cell receptor beta chains derived from one specimen sequenced in a study of cytomegalovirus exposure and HLA in healthy donors. With 60 Vbeta and 13 Jbeta primers, the PCR was carried out. Profiling relied on immunoSEQ multiplex PCR, and the TCRdb table lists in-frame clones only, not all of them. The data contain about 130,000 clones, approximately 80% of them singletons. Sequences were obtained from PBMCs. These receptors all come from a woman under 30 in good health and CMV-seropositive.

The rearrangement joins TRBV7-8 to TRBJ2-3; 12 bases map to TRBD2. V was clipped by 6 bases and J by 7 bases; unmatched bases: 17. The CDR3 consists of 18 residues. The germline V gene has CDR1 SGHVS and CDR2 FQNEAQ. The CDR3 DNA reads as TGTGCCAGCAGGCCTAAGCGCCTAGCGGGGGGGCCTGTAAATACGCAGTATTTT. It translates to CASRPKRLAGGPVNTQYF.

This chain links TRBV29-1 with TRBJ2-7; TRBD2 might be the D (5 bases). The germline V gene encodes CDR1 SQVTM and CDR2 ANQGSEA. This CDR3 comprises 15 residues. Trimming removed 4 bases from V and 5 bases from J, with 21 bases in between. The CDR3 sequence is CSVVSARGSMDEQYF. CDR3 nucleotide sequence: TGCAGCGTTGTTTCCGCGAGAGGGAGTATGGACGAGCAGTACTTC.

The chain has TRBV4-1 and TRBJ1-1; no clear D gene. The CDR3 runs 15 residues. CDR1 and CDR2 (germline): MGHRA, YSYEKL. The V end lost 6 bases, the J end lost 2 bases, and 16 bases lay between the germline ends. As DNA, the CDR3 is TGCGCCAGCAGTCCTATTACAGATTTTAACACTGAAGCTTTCTTT. Encoded protein: CASSPITDFNTEAFF.

The V gene is TRBV9, the J gene TRBJ2-3; no clear D gene. The germline V and J ends were trimmed by 0 bases and 5 bases, with 7 bases remaining between them. The germline V gene has CDR1 SGDLS and CDR2 YYNGEE. The CDR3 runs 13 residues. CDR3 sequence: CASSVGGGDTQYF. CDR3 nucleotides: TGTGCCAGCAGCGTAGGCGGTGGAGATACGCAGTATTTT.

The rearrangement joins TRBV4-1 to TRBJ2-5; possible D gene TRBD2, 5 bases. V dropped 0 bases and J dropped 1 base, with 12 bases sitting between them. The length of the CDR3 is 16 residues. The V gene's germline CDR1 is MGHRA and CDR2 YSYEKL. DNA for the CDR3: TGCGCCAGCAGCCAAGATCCGGGGAACCTCCAAGAGACCCAGTACTTC. This encodes CASSQDPGNLQETQYF.

This clone was detected only once. The chain has TRBV7-2 and TRBJ1-3, with D unclear. Between the trimmed V and J ends, which lost 5 bases and 0 bases, there was a span of 11 bases. This CDR3 is built from 15 residues. Germline loops: CDR1 SGHTA, CDR2 FQGNSA. CDR3 protein: CASSEVSLSGNTIYF. For the CDR3, the DNA is TGTGCCAGCAGCGAAGTTTCACTCTCTGGAAACACCATATATTTT.

This chain joins TRBV9 and TRBJ1-2, with D possibly being TRBD1 (5 bases). Deletions cut 3 bases from V and 1 base from J, with 10 bases between. Germline V gives CDR1 SGDLS, CDR2 YYNGEE. This CDR3 spans 14 amino acids. DNA of the CDR3: TGTGCCAGCAGCGACAGGACCTATAACTATGGCTACACCTTC. This translates into CASSDRTYNYGYTF.

The chain has TRBV5-6 and TRBJ2-5; a possible D gene is TRBD2 (5 bases). V was trimmed by 0 bases and J by 7 bases, leaving 16 bases between them. The CDR3 contains 15 residues. Per germline, CDR1 SGHDT and CDR2 YYEEEE. CDR3 bases: TGTGCCAGCAGCTTGGACCGGGCCCTAAGCGGGACCCAGTACTTC. Its protein product is CASSLDRALSGTQYF.

This clone was seen only once. V is TRBV11-3 and J is TRBJ2-7; perhaps TRBD2 as D (5 bases). The V end was cut by 0 bases, the J end by 6 bases, with 9 bases between. There are 13 residues in the CDR3. CDR1 SGHNT and CDR2 YENEEA come from the germline V gene. In nucleotides, the CDR3 is TGTGCCAGCAGCTTAGATTGGGCGGGCGAGCAGTACTTC. Translating it yields CASSLDWAGEQYF.

CDR3 residues: CASEDSLTDTQYF. In DNA, the CDR3 is TGTGCCAGCGAGGACAGCCTCACAGATACGCAGTATTTT. The chain uses TRBV6-6 and TRBJ2-3; D perhaps matches TRBD1 (6 bases). V was cut by 8 bases and J by 2 bases, with 11 bases left in between. The CDR3 is 13 residues long. CDR1 is MNHNY, CDR2 SVGAGI, per germline (reference sequence).

The chain employs TRBV11-1 and TRBJ2-1; 9 positions agree with TRBD1. The CDR3 is 15 amino acids. Per the germline V gene, CDR1 is SGHAT and CDR2 is FQDESV (reference sequence). After removal of 5 bases from V and 4 bases from J, the junction contained 6 bases not matched to a gene. CDR3 bases: TGTGCCAGCAGCCGGGGACAGGGTAAATACAATGAGCAGTTCTTC. It codes for CASSRGQGKYNEQFF.

This clone was observed once. The chain carries TRBV11-2 and TRBJ2-1; 7 positions agree with TRBD1. The CDR3 loop spans 15 amino acids. Germline loops: CDR1 SGHAT, CDR2 FQNNGV. V was pared by 5 bases and J by 4 bases, with 8 bases of the junction left unmatched. The CDR3 loop reads CASSPNRGPYNEQFF. In nucleotides, the CDR3 is TGTGCCAGCAGCCCGAACAGGGGTCCTTACAATGAGCAGTTCTTC.

The table lists this clone with a count of one. The rearrangement uses TRBV6-7 and TRBJ1-1; the match to TRBD1 covers 8 bases. TRBV6-7 is an ORF; its function is uncertain. This CDR3 spans 14 amino acids. Trimming removed 6 bases from V and 1 base from J; junction bases left unmatched: 4. The CDR3 protein is CASRPGTGNTEAFF. For the CDR3, the DNA is TGTGCCAGCAGACCCGGGACAGGGAACACTGAAGCTTTCTTT.

The V gene is TRBV7-9, the J gene TRBJ2-7; D is perhaps TRBD2 (5 bases). The CDR3 spans 14 residues. The V and J ends lost 4 bases and 0 bases respectively, with 10 bases between them. Germline V gives CDR1 SEHNR, CDR2 FQNEAQ (reference sequence). The CDR3 is CASSSPGDSYEQYF. CDR3 nucleotides: TGTGCCAGCAGCTCCCCCGGGGACTCCTACGAGCAGTACTTC.

V gene TRBV5-4 combines with J gene TRBJ2-5; 12 positions match TRBD2. Germline assignment: CDR1 SGHNT and CDR2 YYREEE (reference sequence). Trimming removed 4 bases from V and 2 bases from J; junction bases left unmatched: 3. The CDR3 runs 15 residues. As DNA, the CDR3 is TGTGCCAGCAGCCCCGGGACTAGCGGGCAAGAGACCCAGTACTTC. It encodes CASSPGTSGQETQYF.

This sequence joins TRBV28 and TRBJ1-4; 9 bases fit TRBD1. Germline CDR1 is MDHEN and CDR2 is SYDVKM. The length of the CDR3 is 15 residues. J gave up 1 base and V 6 bases, and 3 bases lay outside the gene matches. CDR3 nucleotides: TGTGCCAGCAGACCGACAGGGGGAACTAATGAAAAACTGTTTTTT. Its translation is CASRPTGGTNEKLFF. Variable domain in full (rest from reference TRBV28 and TRBJ1-4): DVKVTQSSRYLVKRTGEKVFLECVQDMDHENMFWYRQDPGLGLRLIYFSYDVKMKEKGDIPEGYSVSREKKERFSLILESASTNQTSMYLCASRPTGGTNEKLFFGSGTQLSVL.

Regarding this clone: The junction differs from germline at one of its ends, possibly a read error. This chain joins TRBV7-7 and TRBJ2-7; TRBD2 might be the D (6 bases). The V gene's germline CDR1 is SSHAT and CDR2 FNYEAQ (reference sequence). The CDR3 totals 15 residues. The CDR3 DNA reads as TGTGCTAGCAGCTTAGGTGGGGGGAGCTCCTACGAGCAGTACTTC. Protein sequence: CASSLGGGSSYEQYF.

This rearrangement joins TRBV7-2 to TRBJ2-7, with D possibly matching TRBD2 (7 bases). Germline V CDR1 and CDR2: SGHTA, FQGNSA. This CDR3 is 14 amino acids long. The germline V and J ends were trimmed by 5 bases and 4 bases, with 15 bases remaining between them. CDR3 in amino acids: CASSRGAGGYEQYF. The CDR3 nucleotides read TGTGCCAGCAGCCGGGGGGCCGGGGGATACGAGCAGTACTTC.

V and J are TRBV6-5 and TRBJ2-7; 7 nucleotides agree with TRBD2. The length of the CDR3 is 15 residues. Germline trimming cut 5 bases from V and 1 base from J; bases unmatched to any gene: 8. Germline V gene lookup returns CDR1 MNHEY and CDR2 SVGAGI. The CDR3, as DNA: TGTGCCAGCAGTACCTCTGGCGGGGGATCCTACGAGCAGTACTTC. Its protein is CASSTSGGGSYEQYF.

This clone was found a few times. V usage is TRBV7-3 and J usage is TRBJ2-1; TRBD2 matches 9 bases. J gave up 4 bases and V 3 bases, and 4 bases lay outside the gene matches. This CDR3 contains 15 residues. CDR1 SGHTA and CDR2 FQGTGA come from the germline V gene. CDR3 amino acids: CASSFVSGGYNEQFF. For the CDR3, the DNA is TGTGCCAGCAGCTTCGTTAGCGGGGGTTACAATGAGCAGTTCTTC.